These 18 T cell receptor beta chains originate from one sample sequenced in a study of human versus mouse CDR3 diversity and MHC coevolution. Clones were sequenced by immunoSEQ multiplex PCR, and TCRdb holds only the in-frame ones, with some missing. The sample lists more than 60,000 clones; 80% to 95% were seen once. The sequencing sample was made of naive CD4+ T cells from blood. Subset noted: CD45RO-negative CD62L-positive naive CD4 T cells. The receptors were gathered from a person between 25 and 69 years old in good health.

The chain recombines TRBV11-2 with TRBJ2-2, with D uncertain. V lost 1 base and J 5 bases, leaving 8 bases between the germline ends. The CDR3 contains 14 residues. CDR1 is SGHAT and CDR2 is FQNNGV in the germline V gene. The CDR3 is CASSLAQATGELFF. The DNA of the CDR3 is TGTGCCAGCAGCTTAGCCCAGGCTACCGGGGAGCTGTTTTTT.

The chain couples TRBV19 to TRBJ1-5; D is undetermined. V was cut by 9 bases and J by 0 bases, with 15 bases left in between. Germline V gene data show CDR1 as LNHDA and CDR2 as SQIVND (reference sequence). This CDR3 is built from 15 residues. CDR3 residues: CASNPVGFSNQPQHF. Here the CDR3 DNA reads TGTGCCAGCAATCCCGTGGGCTTTAGCAATCAGCCCCAGCATTTT.

The chain recombines TRBV28 with TRBJ2-3, with 12 bases aligning to TRBD2. The trim removed 8 bases at V and 1 base at J, leaving 4 bases unmatched. The CDR3 runs 15 residues. Germline loops: CDR1 MDHEN, CDR2 SYDVKM. CDR3 coding DNA: TGTGCCAGCCGGGGACTAGCGGGCGGCACAGATACGCAGTATTTT. Its protein product is CASRGLAGGTDTQYF.

This clone was observed a single time. This chain uses TRBV4-1 with TRBJ2-1; possibly TRBD2 for D (6 bases). The germline V gene has CDR1 MGHRA and CDR2 YSYEKL. V was shortened by 4 bases and J by 15 bases, with 13 bases between the two germline ends. This CDR3 comprises 11 residues. CDR3 DNA sequence: TGCGCCAGCAGCCGCGACGGGAGTCTGTTCTTC. This sequence encodes CASSRDGSLFF.

The chain employs TRBV5-1 and TRBJ1-1, with 9 nucleotides matching TRBD1. This CDR3 spans 15 amino acids. Germline CDR1 and CDR2: SGHRS and YFSETQ. The V segment lost 2 bases and the J segment 4 bases; nucleotides outside the gene matches: 6. The DNA for the CDR3 is TGCGCCAGCAGCTTCACAGGGGGCATGGGCACTGAAGCTTTCTTT. Translating it yields CASSFTGGMGTEAFF.

The chain uses TRBV18 and TRBJ2-7; 9 bases fit TRBD2. CDR1 is KGHSH and CDR2 is LQKENI in the germline V gene. The CDR3 totals 17 residues. V gave up 6 bases and J gave up 4 bases; unmatched junction bases: 16. CDR3 nucleotide sequence: TGTGCCAGCTCCAAGATCGGGCTAGCGGGGAATTCTTACGAGCAGTACTTC. Its translation: CASSKIGLAGNSYEQYF.

The chain links TRBV10-3 to TRBJ2-5; 11 bases match TRBD2. This CDR3 has 14 residues. The V segment lost 10 bases and the J segment 5 bases; nucleotides outside the gene matches: 9. Germline lookup yields CDR1 ENHRY and CDR2 SYGVKD. The DNA of the CDR3 is TGTGCCACCGGGACTAGCGGAGCCCGGGAGACCCAGTACTTC. It codes for CATGTSGARETQYF.

The chain combines TRBV18 with TRBJ2-7, with D maybe TRBD1 (5 bases). CDR1 and CDR2 from the germline V gene are KGHSH and LQKENI. Trimming removed 4 bases at V and 6 bases at J, with 16 bases between. The CDR3 spans 14 residues. The CDR3 loop is CASSLTESQGEQYF. CDR3 nucleotides: TGTGCCAGCTCACTGACAGAGAGCCAGGGCGAGCAGTACTTC.

The CDR3: CASSLAQQMGGETQYF. CDR3 nucleotide sequence: TGTGCCAGCAGCCTAGCCCAGCAAATGGGGGGAGAGACCCAGTACTTC. The chain joins TRBV2 to TRBJ2-5; D may be TRBD2 (6 bases). CDR1 SNHLY and CDR2 FYNNEI come from the germline V gene. Trimming pared 6 bases from V and 4 bases from J, leaving 21 bases between. This CDR3 has 16 amino acids.

This rearrangement joins TRBV27 to TRBJ2-5, with D possibly TRBD2 on 6 matching bases. The end of the DNA is better explained by TRBJ2-7, so the J call may be wrong. The V gene's germline CDR1 is MNHEY and CDR2 SMNVEV (reference sequence). The CDR3 extends over 16 amino acids. DNA of the CDR3: TGTGCCAGCAGTAGGTCAACTAGCTCTAGCTCCTACGAGCAGTACTTC. Residues: CASSRSTSSSSYEQYF.

The rearrangement uses TRBV5-4 and TRBJ1-2, with D unclear. The CDR3 is 15 residues long. Trimming took off 3 bases at V and 4 bases at J, with 16 bases between the two ends. Germline V lookup: CDR1 SGHNT, CDR2 YYREEE (reference sequence). In DNA form, the CDR3 reads TGTGCCAGCAGCTCCCCTGGGGAGGGAACCTATGGCTACACCTTC. Encoded protein: CASSSPGEGTYGYTF.

The V and J genes are TRBV6-4 and TRBJ2-7; D not certain. The V gene lost 11 bases and the J gene lost 2 bases, with 10 bases spanning the gap. CDR3 length: 11 amino acids. Germline V gene data show CDR1 as MRHNA and CDR2 as SNTAGT. CDR3 DNA: TGTGCCCGCCTTGGAGCCTACGAGCAGTACTTC. Protein product: CARLGAYEQYF.

V gene TRBV10-1 combines with J gene TRBJ2-1; 9 bases match TRBD2. V trimming: 1 base; J trimming: 2 bases; junction bases outside the gene matches: 6. The germline CDR1 and CDR2 sequences are WNHNN and SYGVQD (reference sequence). The CDR3 runs to 17 residues. The CDR3 is CASSEYSQREAYNEQFF. CDR3 nucleotides: TGCGCCAGCAGTGAGTACTCCCAGCGGGAGGCCTACAATGAGCAGTTCTTC.

This sequence joins TRBV5-4 and TRBJ2-7, with TRBD2 as a possible D gene (6 bases). Germline CDR1 is SGHNT and CDR2 is YYREEE (reference sequence). The CDR3 runs 14 residues. V lost 3 bases to trimming and J lost 7 bases, with 17 bases between them. The CDR3 DNA is TGTGCCAGCAGCTCCCGGGACTCCCTGGGGGAGCAGTACTTC. Translated, it gives CASSSRDSLGEQYF.

V gene TRBV5-4 combines with J gene TRBJ2-1; the D gene is possibly TRBD1 (5 bases). This CDR3 is built from 15 residues. Trimming took off 4 bases at V and 3 bases at J, with 14 bases between the two ends. CDR1 SGHNT and CDR2 YYREEE come from the germline V gene (reference sequence). The CDR3 here is CASSDQGGLYNEQFF. The CDR3 coding sequence is TGTGCCAGCAGCGATCAGGGTGGGCTCTACAATGAGCAGTTCTTC.

Only one count was recorded for this clone. V and J are TRBV7-8 and TRBJ2-2, with D perhaps TRBD1 (5 bases). Germline V lookup: CDR1 SGHVS, CDR2 FQNEAQ. V lost 8 bases and J 6 bases, leaving 19 bases between the germline ends. The CDR3 runs 15 residues. Here the CDR3 reads CASSGLYLRAGELFF. CDR3 DNA sequence: TGTGCCAGCTCAGGGCTCTACCTAAGGGCCGGGGAGCTGTTTTTT.

V and J are TRBV6-5 and TRBJ2-1, with a tentative D call TRBD2 (6 bases). This CDR3 spans 15 amino acids. The V end lost 0 bases, the J end lost 3 bases, and 9 bases lay between the germline ends. Germline CDR1 and CDR2: MNHEY and SVGAGI. CDR3 residues: CASSYSGGYYNEQFF. The CDR3 DNA reads as TGTGCCAGCAGTTACTCGGGGGGATACTACAATGAGCAGTTCTTC.

The CDR3 bases are TGTGCCAGCAAAACCGGGACAGGGGGCAATCAGCCCCAGCATTTT. This sequence encodes CASKTGTGGNQPQHF. The chain carries TRBV6-1 and TRBJ1-5; 10 bases map to TRBD1. Germline CDR1 reads MNHNS; CDR2 reads SASEGT. V lost 7 bases and J lost 2; bases outside the gene matches: 5. The CDR3 is 15 residues long.